This T cell receptor beta chain was captured by sequencing in a study of T cells after yellow fever vaccination (dated by TCRdb to the late 2010s). With regard to the full study: Libraries from fractions with low cell numbers were prepared with the SMART-Seq v4 Ultra Low Input RNA kit. The cohort comprised two healthy male donors, one aged 18 to 29 and one aged 30 to 40 years. To track T-cell clones before and after primary and booster YFV17D yellow fever vaccination, bulk TCR alpha and beta repertoires were sequenced longitudinally. Bulk PBMC replicates and cell subsets were isolated from blood drawn at multiple timepoints before and after both primary and secondary immunization.

Results and caveats for the whole study, not just this receptor: A small fraction of clonotypes appeared in both the CD4 and CD8 compartments, likely as a result of convergent recombination. Most clones expanded after primary vaccination (about 95% of CD4 and about 85% of CD8) were re-detected after the booster, suggesting that broad memory maintenance occurred. The secondary T-cell response was found to be weaker but faster than the primary response, with a peak reached on day 5 rather than on day 15. Because abundant contaminating clonotypes from the bulk population could be contained in FACS-sorted repertoires, computational filtering was required. Because the study included only two donors, the extent to which the findings can be generalized is limited.

TCR cDNA was made using 5'RACE template switching, a step that added a universal primer site and unique molecular identifiers. Priming for cDNA synthesis came from both the TCR alpha and TCR beta constant segments. Library amplification involved two PCR steps, and the second step added sample barcodes and sequencing adapters. Sequencing of libraries was done on Illumina HiSeq 2500 (2x100 bp) or NovaSeq (2x150 bp). Turning to the authors' computational methods: MIGEC handled demultiplexing of reads and collapsing into UMI consensus sequences, while MiXCR performed V(D)J alignment. Clonotypes responding to the vaccine were identified with edgeR on replicate PBMC samples, with the criteria of FDR below 0.01 and a log2 fold change above 5 up to day 15. Each bulk clonotype was labeled CD4 or CD8 based on which sequenced repertoire, CD4 or CD8, contained the clonotype at higher abundance. The public reads were quality trimmed at Q25 with fastp and then assembled into clones with MiXCR by TCRdb, keeping productive beta chains. Rows with one shared CDR3 protein collapse into an entry with the most common genes and DNA. The V and J calls and clone size are TCRdb's, not the authors'. Across this sample there are approximately 610,000 distinct CDR3 sequences, with about 17% seen only once. Clones ranked in the top ten supply about 18% of the sample.

The germline V gene encodes CDR1 SGHKS and CDR2 YYEKEE (reference sequence). Measured from the cysteine to the valine, the CDR3 is 13 residues long. The DNA shown is the 39-base CDR3, in frame from base 1. V is clipped by 5 bases and J by 0 bases, and the sequence between their germline boundaries is 9 bases long. Regarding this clonotype: Its binding antigen is unknown. No much larger clonotype is one base removed from it; base qualities were not supplied.

In light of the paper, this sample's treatment or condition label describes: live attenuated yellow fever vaccine strain. At every blood-draw timepoint, two biological replicates of bulk PBMCs were collected. PBMCs were isolated from peripheral blood using a standard Ficoll-Paque protocol. TriZol was used to extract RNA from bulk PBMCs, from CD4 and CD8 fractions, and from dextramer-positive and dextramer-negative fractions. The chain is made from TRBV5-5 and TRBJ2-7; the D gene remains uncertain. The TCR comes from a man younger than 35 who received the YFV17D yellow fever vaccine. The sequencing used PBMCs, collected 5 days after the first yellow fever vaccination. This receptor has the CDR3 CASRLGPSYEQYV. The nucleotide sequence reads TGTGCCAGCAGGCTTGGCCCCTCCTACGAGCAGTACGTC.